This entry lists 5 T cell receptor beta chains sequenced from one sample in a study of immune characterization of retroperitoneal liposarcoma. One entry per CDR3 protein, called by TCRdb with MiXCR from the PCR reads. Of around 3,200 distinct CDR3 sequences in the sample, approximately 40% were seen once. The material sequenced was tumor tissue. All receptors come from a male donor with retroperitoneal liposarcoma.

CDR3 residues: CASSLNGQGAYQETQYF. The CDR3 nucleotides read TGTGCCAGCAGCTTAAATGGACAGGGGGCTTACCAAGAGACCCAGTACTTC. The chain recombines TRBV5-6 with TRBJ2-5; 11 bases map to TRBD1. V gave up 2 bases and J gave up 0 bases; unmatched junction bases: 6. This CDR3 has 17 residues. The germline CDR1 and CDR2 sequences are SGHDT and YYEEEE.

The table lists this clonotype with a few counts. A much larger clone is a single base away; this may be a read error. V is TRBV4-1 and J is TRBJ2-1; tentative D call: TRBD1 (6 bases). From germline, CDR1 is MGHRA and CDR2 YSYEKL. Trimming removed 2 bases from V and 10 bases from J, with 18 bases in between. This CDR3 is 15 amino acids long. CDR3 loop: CASSQIGGVSYEQFF. The CDR3 coding sequence is TGCGCCAGCAGCCAAATAGGGGGTGTCTCCTACGAGCAGTTCTTC.

The chain employs TRBV6-2 or TRBV6-3 and TRBJ1-6; TRBD1 aligns across 7 bases. J was trimmed by 10 bases and V by 7 bases; bases with no gene match: 7. The CDR3 runs 13 residues. The V gene's germline CDR1 is MNHEY and CDR2 SVGEGT. DNA of the CDR3: TGTGCCAGCAAGACAGGGTCCCACTCACCCCTCCACTTT. Amino acid sequence: CASKTGSHSPLHF.

A few counts support this clonotype. This chain links TRBV6-1 with TRBJ2-3; 8 bases are a match to TRBD1. The J segment lost 4 bases and the V segment lost 3 bases, leaving 3 bases of the junction unmatched. CDR1 and CDR2 (germline): MNHNS, SASEGT. The CDR3 has 14 amino acids. CDR3 protein: CASSDQTGADTQYF. The DNA of the CDR3 is TGTGCCAGCAGTGATCAGACAGGGGCAGATACGCAGTATTTT.

The chain carries TRBV12-5 and TRBJ2-3; 9 positions match TRBD1. J lost 3 bases, V lost 3 bases, and 7 bases had no gene match. The CDR3 runs to 16 residues. CDR1 LGHNT and CDR2 FRNRAP come from the germline V gene. The CDR3 DNA follows: TGTGCTAGTGGTTTTGGGACAGGGTATGCGACAGATACGCAGTATTTT. This gives the protein CASGFGTGYATDTQYF. Combining the CDR3 with reference TRBV12-5 and TRBJ2-3 gives the whole variable domain DARVTQTPRHKVTEMGQEVTMRCQPILGHNTVFWYRQTMMQGLELLAYFRNRAPLDDSGMPKDRFSAEMPDATLATLKIQPSEPRDSAVYFCASGFGTGYATDTQYFGPGTRLTVL.